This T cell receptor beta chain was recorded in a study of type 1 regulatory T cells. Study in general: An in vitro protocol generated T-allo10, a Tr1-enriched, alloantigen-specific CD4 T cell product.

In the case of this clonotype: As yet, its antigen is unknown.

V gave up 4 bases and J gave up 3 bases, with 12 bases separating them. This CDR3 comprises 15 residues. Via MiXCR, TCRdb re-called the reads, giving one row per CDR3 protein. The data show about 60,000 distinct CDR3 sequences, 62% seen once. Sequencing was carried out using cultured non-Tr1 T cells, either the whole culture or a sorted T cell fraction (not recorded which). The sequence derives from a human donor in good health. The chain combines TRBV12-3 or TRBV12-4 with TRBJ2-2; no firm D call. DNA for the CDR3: TGTGCCAGCAGTTCCAAGGGAATCCACACCGGGGAGCTGTTTTTT. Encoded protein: CASSSKGIHTGELFF.